This TCR beta chain was recovered during a study of cytomegalovirus exposure and HLA in healthy donors. Study-wide results and limits: The listing of 150 or so TCR beta chains classed them as cytomegalovirus-associated. Presence/absence analyses treated sequencing depth as roughly uniform across donors. Being productive about 87% or about 30% of the time was typical of most TCR beta V segments in an earlier analysis.

Worth noting for this clone: Its antigen is unknown.

Germline assignment: CDR1 SGDLS and CDR2 YYNGEE. Trimming pared 3 bases from V and 6 bases from J, leaving 9 bases between. There are 13 residues in the CDR3. The PCR contained 60 Vbeta and 13 Jbeta primers. Libraries were prepared by immunoSEQ multiplex PCR; TCRdb keeps only in-frame clonotypes and omits some of them. The repertoire consists of about 140,000 clones, with 75% to 80% occurring once and the leading ten covering about 2.2%. The sequenced sample was PBMCs. The TCR sequence derives from a woman between 18 and 29 years old in good health and CMV-seropositive. The V gene is TRBV9, the J gene TRBJ1-4; maybe TRBD1 (5 bases). The CDR3 region is CASSGGDHEKLFF. The CDR3 DNA reads as TGTGCCAGCAGCGGGGGGGACCATGAAAAACTGTTTTTT.